The rows below give T cell receptor beta chains drawn from one sample of a study of blood T cell repertoires in COVID-19. Here immunoSEQ multiplex PCR was the method, and the copy in TCRdb shows in-frame clones only, minus some. The sample yields around 250,000 clones, approximately 89% seen once. Input material: peripheral blood. All receptors come from a woman in her sixties or seventies who had recovered from COVID-19. CDR3s include the opening cysteine and the closing phenylalanine or tryptophan. The order of the fields is D gene, V gene, clone size, J gene, CDR3 DNA, CDR3 protein. D genes are given only for firm matches. Size is omitted from some rows. Given values are once, few, many or a class for expanded clones.

D gene: TRBD1
V gene: TRBV6-1
clone size: NA
J gene: TRBJ1-2
CDR3 DNA: TGTGCCAGCAGTGAAGCAACAGGGGGGGTCGATAACTATGGCTACACCTTC
CDR3 protein: CASSEATGGVDNYGYTF

D gene: NA
V gene: TRBV5-4
clone size: NA
J gene: TRBJ1-3
CDR3 DNA: TGTGCCAGCAGCACCTCCGGGACACCAACGGGAAACACCATATATTTT
CDR3 protein: CASSTSGTPTGNTIYF

D gene: NA
V gene: TRBV9
clone size: NA
J gene: TRBJ1-1
CDR3 DNA: TGTGCCAGCAGATTGGGGGCTGCAGACACTGAAGCTTTCTTT
CDR3 protein: CASRLGAADTEAFF

D gene: NA
V gene: TRBV9
clone size: once
J gene: TRBJ1-4
CDR3 DNA: TGTGCCAGCAGCCAAAGCGATTGGGTGGGTGAAAAACTGTTTTTT
CDR3 protein: CASSQSDWVGEKLFF

D gene: NA
V gene: TRBV5-1
clone size: NA
J gene: TRBJ1-4
CDR3 DNA: TGCGCCAGCAGCCCCCTCACCTCGGGGGAGGAAAAACTGTTTTTT
CDR3 protein: CASSPLTSGEEKLFF

D gene: TRBD1
V gene: TRBV7-3
clone size: NA
J gene: TRBJ1-6
CDR3 DNA: TGTGCCAGCAGCTTAGGGACAGGGGGCTTGAATTCACCCCTCCACTTT
CDR3 protein: CASSLGTGGLNSPLHF

D gene: TRBD1
V gene: TRBV19
clone size: NA
J gene: TRBJ1-2
CDR3 DNA: TGTGCCAGTAGTCCAGCAGGGGGCCGGCATCACTACACCTTC
CDR3 protein: CASSPAGGRHHYTF

D gene: NA
V gene: TRBV14
clone size: NA
J gene: TRBJ2-1
CDR3 DNA: TGTGCCAGCAGCCAAGATGTGCCTAGAGCCTACAATGAGCAGTTCTTC
CDR3 protein: CASSQDVPRAYNEQFF

D gene: NA
V gene: TRBV18
clone size: NA
J gene: TRBJ2-7
CDR3 DNA: TGTGCCAGCTCCCGGGAGGGGGCAGGAAACGAGCAGTACTTC
CDR3 protein: CASSREGAGNEQYF

D gene: NA
V gene: TRBV7-9
clone size: few
J gene: TRBJ1-2
CDR3 DNA: TGTGCCAGCAGCGGAACTTGGGCAGCCCGAGCTAACTATGGCTACACCTTC
CDR3 protein: CASSGTWAARANYGYTF

D gene: TRBD2
V gene: TRBV3-1/TRBV3-2
clone size: NA
J gene: TRBJ2-7
CDR3 DNA: TGTGCCAGCAGCCCTCTAGCGGGGGGGCTTGGCGAGCAGTACTTC
CDR3 protein: CASSPLAGGLGEQYF

D gene: NA
V gene: TRBV13
clone size: NA
J gene: TRBJ2-2
CDR3 DNA: TGTGCCAGCAGTTCCGACGCTAGGAAACATACCGGGGAGCTGTTTTTT
CDR3 protein: CASSSDARKHTGELFF

D gene: TRBD2
V gene: TRBV6-2/TRBV6-3
clone size: once
J gene: TRBJ2-5
CDR3 DNA: TGTGCCAGCATCCCCGCTAGGGCTAGCGGGGGGACCCAAGAGACCCAGTACTTC
CDR3 protein: CASIPARASGGTQETQYF

D gene: NA
V gene: TRBV11-2
clone size: few
J gene: TRBJ1-2
CDR3 DNA: TGTGCCAGCAGCTTAGATATAGCGGTCTATGGCTACACCTTC
CDR3 protein: CASSLDIAVYGYTF

D gene: TRBD1
V gene: TRBV6-5
clone size: NA
J gene: TRBJ1-5
CDR3 DNA: TGTGCCAGCAGTCTCTACCAGGGGGATCAGCCCCAGCATTTT
CDR3 protein: CASSLYQGDQPQHF

D gene: NA
V gene: TRBV27
clone size: NA
J gene: TRBJ2-1
CDR3 DNA: TGTGCCAGCAGTCTGGGACACCCAAATGAGCAGTTCTTC
CDR3 protein: CASSLGHPNEQFF

D gene: NA
V gene: TRBV5-5
clone size: NA
J gene: TRBJ1-2
CDR3 DNA: TGTGCCAGCAGCTTGGGCGACAGGCCCATCTATGGCTACACCTTC
CDR3 protein: CASSLGDRPIYGYTF

D gene: NA
V gene: TRBV28
clone size: NA
J gene: TRBJ1-2
CDR3 DNA: TGTGCTTCCGGTGGGGGCGGCTACACCTTC
CDR3 protein: CASGGGGYTF

D gene: TRBD1
V gene: TRBV5-1
clone size: few
J gene: TRBJ1-3
CDR3 DNA: TGCGCCAGCAGCTTGGGGACAGGGGCTGGAAACACCATATATTTT
CDR3 protein: CASSLGTGAGNTIYF

D gene: TRBD1
V gene: TRBV4-3
clone size: once
J gene: TRBJ1-2
CDR3 DNA: TGCGCCAGCAGCCAAGATATGTGGGGGGACAGGACCGCCTATGGCTACACCTTC
CDR3 protein: CASSQDMWGDRTAYGYTF

D gene: NA
V gene: TRBV6-5
clone size: NA
J gene: TRBJ1-5
CDR3 DNA: TGTGCCAGCAGACTCTTAGTGGGGGGGAATCAGCCCCAGCATTTT
CDR3 protein: CASRLLVGGNQPQHF

D gene: NA
V gene: TRBV4-2
clone size: NA
J gene: TRBJ1-2
CDR3 DNA: TGTGCCAGCAGCCAAGGTGGAGGGCTTGAAGGGGTCTATGGCTACACCTTC
CDR3 protein: CASSQGGGLEGVYGYTF

D gene: TRBD1
V gene: TRBV5-6
clone size: once
J gene: TRBJ1-4
CDR3 DNA: TGTGCCAGCAGCTTGTTTGCAAGGACAGGGCCTGAAAAACTGTTTTTT
CDR3 protein: CASSLFARTGPEKLFF

D gene: NA
V gene: TRBV19
clone size: NA
J gene: TRBJ1-1
CDR3 DNA: TGTGCCAGTAACGGGGTTGGCAGGGAGGTAGTGGCAAGGACTGAAGCTTTCTTT
CDR3 protein: CASNGVGREVVARTEAFF

D gene: NA
V gene: TRBV6-5
clone size: NA
J gene: TRBJ2-7
CDR3 DNA: TGTGCCAGCAGCCGAGACTTGCCCGGAGGGGAGCAGTACTTC
CDR3 protein: CASSRDLPGGEQYF

D gene: TRBD1
V gene: TRBV7-7
clone size: once
J gene: TRBJ2-5
CDR3 DNA: TGTGCTAGCAGCCAATCCGGGACAGCGAAAGAGACCCAGTACTTC
CDR3 protein: CASSQSGTAKETQYF

D gene: TRBD1
V gene: TRBV4-1
clone size: NA
J gene: TRBJ2-2
CDR3 DNA: TGCGCCAGCAGCCAAGGGGACGGGACAGCTCTCCCCGGGGAGCTGTTTTTT
CDR3 protein: CASSQGDGTALPGELFF